This section outlines one TCR beta chain sequence together with its context. TCRdb reprocessed the RACE reads via MiXCR and lists one record per CDR3 protein. This table has 69,000 or so distinct CDR3 sequences, approximately 10% appearing once. This sample stems from a study of human T cells and chemical hapten exposure. Per germline, CDR1 MNHNY and CDR2 SVGAGI (reference sequence). This CDR3 has 15 amino acids. Trimming removed 4 bases from V and 0 bases from J, with 10 bases in between. Time point: patch test 2, 6 weeks after DPC sensitization. Regarding treatment: therapeutic diphenylcyclopropenone sensitization with weekly scalp DPC.

The sequences come from whole blood, collected in connection with sensitization to the hapten diphenylcyclopropenone (DPC). V is TRBV6-6 and J is TRBJ1-5; D perhaps matches TRBD1 (6 bases). This sequence originates from a woman in her fifties or sixties with alopecia areata. Some clones in this sample may be carry-over from other donors' samples. The CDR3 here is CASSSTGDSNQPQHF. CDR3 nucleotide sequence: TGTGCCAGCAGTTCGACAGGTGATAGCAATCAGCCCCAGCATTTT.